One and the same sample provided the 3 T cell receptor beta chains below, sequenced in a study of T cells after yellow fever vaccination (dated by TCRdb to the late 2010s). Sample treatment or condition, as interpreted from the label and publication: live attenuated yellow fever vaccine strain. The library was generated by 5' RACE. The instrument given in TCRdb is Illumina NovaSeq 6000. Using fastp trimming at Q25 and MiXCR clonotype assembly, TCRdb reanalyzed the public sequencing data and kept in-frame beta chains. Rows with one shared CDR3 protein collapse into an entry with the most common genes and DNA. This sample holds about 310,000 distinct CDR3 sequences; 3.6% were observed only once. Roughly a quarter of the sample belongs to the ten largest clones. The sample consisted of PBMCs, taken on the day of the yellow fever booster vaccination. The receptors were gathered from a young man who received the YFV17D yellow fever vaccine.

CDR3: CASSSIRDTEAFF. In DNA, the CDR3 is TGTGCCAGCAGTTCTATCAGGGATACTGAAGCTTTCTTT. This chain uses TRBV7-2 with TRBJ1-1; D perhaps matches TRBD1 (5 bases). V was shortened by 6 bases and J by 5 bases, with 13 bases between the two germline ends. The germline V gene has CDR1 SGHTA and CDR2 FQGNSA. The CDR3 consists of 13 residues.

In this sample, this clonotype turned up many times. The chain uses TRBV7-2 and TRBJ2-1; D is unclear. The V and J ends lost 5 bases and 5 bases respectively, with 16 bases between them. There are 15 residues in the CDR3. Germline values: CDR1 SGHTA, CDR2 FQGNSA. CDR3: CASSPDYSANNEQFF. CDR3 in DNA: TGTGCCAGCAGCCCCGATTACTCAGCCAACAATGAGCAGTTCTTC.

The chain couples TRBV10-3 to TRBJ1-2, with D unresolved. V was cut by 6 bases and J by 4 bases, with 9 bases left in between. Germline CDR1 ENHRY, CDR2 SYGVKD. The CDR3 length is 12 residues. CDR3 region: CAISPTVYGYTF. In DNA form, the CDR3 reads TGTGCCATCAGCCCTACAGTCTATGGCTACACCTTC.